Each of the 14 T cell receptor beta chains below was sequenced from the same sample in a study of blood T cell repertoires in COVID-19. TCRdb keeps only in-frame clones here, not all; method: immunoSEQ multiplex PCR. The sample includes fewer than 90,000 clones, roughly 86% of them seen just once. The sample taken for sequencing was peripheral blood. Every receptor here comes from a man aged 50 or older with active or convalescent COVID-19.

The gene calls are TRBV5-1 and TRBJ2-3; TRBD1 agrees at 7 bases. Unmatched junction bases numbered 3, after V lost 4 bases and J lost 4 bases. The CDR3 totals 13 residues. Germline-derived CDR1 and CDR2 are SGHRS and YFSETQ. Here the CDR3 reads CASSRDSPDTQYF. CDR3 nucleotides: TGCGCCAGCAGCAGGGACAGTCCAGATACGCAGTATTTT.

The CDR3, as DNA: TGTGCCAGTACCCCCATCTGGACAGGGGGCATAAGCAATCAGCCCCAGCATTTT. As protein: CASTPIWTGGISNQPQHF. The genes are TRBV19 and TRBJ1-5; 11 bases agree with TRBD1. Germline CDR1 reads LNHDA; CDR2 reads SQIVND (reference sequence). The CDR3 spans 18 residues. The J segment lost 1 base and the V segment lost 7 bases, leaving 12 bases of the junction unmatched.

This clone was detected a few times. The genes are TRBV12-3 or TRBV12-4 and TRBJ2-1; 8 nucleotides line up with TRBD2. CDR3 length equals 13 residues. Trimming cost V 5 bases and J 8 bases; bases outside gene matches: 5. The CDR3 nucleotides are TGTGCCAGCAGTCCTACTAGCGGCTATGAGCAGTTCTTC. Amino acid sequence: CASSPTSGYEQFF.

V is TRBV9 and J is TRBJ1-3; no definite D call. This CDR3 region has 15 residues. V was pared by 4 bases and J by 7 bases, with 18 bases between. Germline assignment: CDR1 SGDLS and CDR2 YYNGEE. This CDR3 reads CASSMDLNRGNTIYF. For the CDR3, the DNA is TGTGCCAGCAGCATGGACCTTAACCGCGGGAACACCATATATTTT.

On this clone itself: This specimen includes other DNA sequences encoding the same CDR3. The CDR3 DNA reads TGTGCCAGCAGCCCTCAGGGGGACCAGCCCCAGCATTTT. It encodes CASSPQGDQPQHF. This rearrangement joins TRBV7-2 to TRBJ1-5, with 7 positions matching TRBD1. J was trimmed by 7 bases and V by 5 bases; bases with no gene match: 5. This CDR3 is built from 13 residues. Looked up from germline, CDR1 is SGHTA and CDR2 is FQGNSA.

The chain recombines TRBV3-1 (or the pseudogene TRBV3-2) with TRBJ2-7, with TRBD1 matching over 12 bases. The CDR3 is 17 residues long. After removal of 3 bases from V and 6 bases from J, the junction contained 12 bases not matched to a gene. Germline V CDR1 and CDR2: LGHDT, YNNKEL (reference sequence). The CDR3: CASSHHRAGQGAVEQYF. CDR3 sequence (DNA): TGTGCCAGCAGCCACCACAGGGCGGGACAGGGGGCGGTCGAGCAGTACTTC.

This clone was seen ten or more times. Other DNA sequences in the same sample also yield this CDR3. V usage is TRBV5-1 and J usage is TRBJ1-2, with 7 bases matching TRBD1. This CDR3 region has 12 residues. The germline gives CDR1 SGHRS, CDR2 YFSETQ. Trimming cost V 4 bases and J 3 bases; bases outside gene matches: 0. The CDR3 sequence: CASSTGDYGYTF. The CDR3 nucleotides read TGCGCCAGCAGCACAGGGGACTATGGCTACACCTTC.

V is TRBV11-2 and J is TRBJ1-2; D remains unclear. Between the trimmed V and J ends, which lost 4 bases and 4 bases, there was a span of 10 bases. The CDR3 contains 13 residues. The germline CDR1 and CDR2 sequences are SGHAT and FQNNGV. The CDR3, as DNA: TGTGCCAGCAGCTCACTATTCGCCTATGGCTACACCTTC. Its protein is CASSSLFAYGYTF.

This sequence joins TRBV6-6 and TRBJ1-1; 8 bases map to TRBD1. CDR3 size: 15 residues. CDR1 MNHNY and CDR2 SVGAGI come from the germline V gene (reference sequence). J lost 8 bases, V lost 0 bases, and 8 bases had no gene match. CDR3 sequence reads: CASSYSSGGRAEAFF. The CDR3, as DNA: TGTGCCAGCAGTTACTCCTCAGGGGGCCGCGCCGAAGCTTTCTTT.

Only a few counts were recorded for this clone. The rearrangement joins TRBV29-1 to TRBJ1-5, with 7 bases that match TRBD1. Germline CDR1 SQVTM, CDR2 ANQGSEA. The CDR3 contains 13 residues. With 7 bases clipped from V and 8 bases from J, the junction kept 11 bases outside the gene matches. The CDR3: CSAGEGGREPQHF. Here the CDR3 DNA reads TGCAGCGCCGGGGAAGGGGGCCGTGAGCCCCAGCATTTT.

This clone was recorded a few times. The chain couples TRBV21-1 to TRBJ1-4; the tabulated D call, TRBD1, remains unverified against the DNA. TRBV21-1 is a documented pseudogene. This CDR3 comprises 14 residues. This CDR3 is CASSRGAVNEKLFF. In DNA, the CDR3 is TGTGCCAGCAGCCGTGGGGCAGTTAATGAAAAACTGTTTTTT.

The V call is TRBV2, the J call TRBJ2-7; 9 nucleotides align to TRBD1. CDR1 and CDR2 (germline): SNHLY, FYNNEI. The CDR3 length is 11 residues. Trimming removed 10 bases from V and 6 bases from J; junction bases left unmatched: 4. In DNA, the CDR3 is TGTGCCATCATGACAGGGGGCGAGCAGTACTTC. It is translated as CAIMTGGEQYF.

The chain couples TRBV18 to TRBJ2-5; D call uncertain. CDR3 length equals 12 residues. V lost 5 bases to trimming and J lost 2 bases, with 6 bases between them. Germline-derived CDR1 and CDR2 are KGHSH and LQKENI. The CDR3 reads CASSADQETQYF. CDR3 sequence (DNA): TGTGCCAGCTCAGCAGATCAAGAGACCCAGTACTTC.

The chain joins TRBV19 to TRBJ1-2; D is unresolved. Looked up from germline, CDR1 is LNHDA and CDR2 is SQIVND (reference sequence). This CDR3 has 14 residues. V was shortened by 0 bases and J by 4 bases, with 9 bases between the two germline ends. DNA for the CDR3: TGTGCCAGTAGTATAGACAGGCTGGGCTATGGCTACACCTTC. Amino acids: CASSIDRLGYGYTF.